The T cell receptor beta chain described here comes from a study of tumour-infiltrating T cells in Burkitt lymphoma. Turning to the study itself: Productive clonality predicted overall and progression-free survival.

Trimming removed 1 base at V and 3 bases at J, with 6 bases between. The CDR3 loop spans 13 amino acids. Per the germline V gene, CDR1 is SEHNR and CDR2 is FQNEAQ (reference sequence). Measured with immunoSEQ multiplex PCR; TCRdb has only the in-frame clones, and not every one. The data hold 2,500 to 3,000 clones, with about 85% observed a single time. This TCR was recovered from a human donor with diffuse large B-cell lymphoma. This chain uses TRBV7-9 with TRBJ1-1; D gene ambiguous. The sequenced sample consisted of tumor tissue. CDR3 region: CASSLVEYTEAFF. The CDR3 DNA reads as TGTGCCAGCAGCTTAGTTGAATACACTGAAGCTTTCTTT.